The sequence of this TCR beta chain was determined in a study of T cells expressing NK-cell markers. On the study more broadly: It was from sorted CD3+CD56+NKG2C+, CD3+CD56+NKG2C- and CD3+CD56-NKG2C+ T cells that TCR beta repertoires came. Seven donors tested HCMV-seropositive and one tested seronegative among the eight sequenced. General study results and limits: Dominant NKG2C+ clonotypes made up roughly 1.0-8% of CD8+ T cells in roughly 6 donors. The CD3+CD56-NKG2C+ fraction was also led by these clonotypes in several donors.

Concerning this clonotype itself: Its antigen remains unknown.

For each CDR3 protein, TCRdb gives one entry from its re-call of the 5' RACE reads, without DNA. Recorded for this sample: about 260,000 distinct CDR3 sequences. CDR3 length equals 17 residues. From germline, CDR1 is SGHTA and CDR2 FQGTGA. The sequencing input was blood T cells: a sorted CD56 or NKG2C T cell subset, CD4+ or CD8+ T cells, or bulk PBMC T cells (not recorded which). The chain employs TRBV7-3 and TRBJ2-1; TCRdb calls TRBD1, which cannot be checked without DNA. This sequence was found in a woman between 18 and 75 years old in good health. The CDR3 loop is CASSLKGTPNSYNEQFF. Full variable domain (missing parts from reference TRBV7-3 and TRBJ2-1): GAGVSQTPSNKVTEKGKYVELRCDPISGHTALYWYRQSLGQGPEFLIYFQGTGAADDSGLPNDRFFAVRPEGSVSTLKIQRTERGDSAVYLCASSLKGTPNSYNEQFFGPGTRLTVL.